The next 21 T cell receptor beta chains were all read from a single sample in a study of identical twins. TCRdb re-called the 5' RACE reads with MiXCR, one entry per CDR3 protein. The repertoire has 1.5 million to 2 million distinct CDR3 sequences, less than 35% of them found once; the top ten carry around 0.3%. The material sequenced was cord blood. The source of these receptors is a newborn girl in good health.

Of note for this clonotype: Mismatch with germline at one junction end may stem from a read error. The rearrangement links TRBV20-1 to TRBJ2-4; 7 bases are a match to TRBD1. Germline-derived CDR1 and CDR2 are DFQATT and SNEGSKA (reference sequence). This CDR3 is built from 15 residues. The CDR3 sequence: CNARPRSTGENIQYF. In DNA form, the CDR3 reads TGCAATGCTAGGCCGAGGAGTACAGGGGAAAACATTCAGTACTTC.

V and J are TRBV12-3 or TRBV12-4 and TRBJ1-6; D unresolved. This CDR3 has 14 amino acids. The V end was cut by 2 bases, the J end by 6 bases, with 8 bases between. CDR3 amino acids: CASSLRQPNSPLHF. CDR3 bases: TGTGCCAGCAGTTTACGGCAGCCTAATTCACCCCTCCACTTT.

This clonotype was seen only a few times. The chain has TRBV5-1 and TRBJ2-3; possible D gene TRBD2, 6 bases. Per the germline V gene, CDR1 is SGHRS and CDR2 is YFSETQ. This CDR3 region has 13 residues. Trimming stripped 5 bases from V and 11 bases from J, with 18 bases between. CDR3 sequence reads: CASRVGDSERQYF. The CDR3 DNA follows: TGCGCCAGCAGAGTAGGGGACTCTGAGAGGCAGTATTTT.

This clonotype was found a few times. The chain links TRBV7-9 to TRBJ2-2; D is unclear. The CDR3 extends over 12 amino acids. CDR1 and CDR2 (germline): SEHNR, FQNEAQ (reference sequence). The V gene lost 2 bases and the J gene lost 10 bases, with 8 bases spanning the gap. CDR3 bases: TGTGCCAGCAGCTTAACGGTCGAGGAGCTGTTTTTT. Encoded protein: CASSLTVEELFF. Looking up the rest from reference TRBV7-9 and TRBJ2-2 gives the full variable domain: DTGVSQNPRHKITKRGQNVTFRCDPISEHNRLYWYRQTLGQGPEFLTYFQNEAQLEKSRLLSDRFSAERPKGSFSTLEIQRTEQGDSAMYLCASSLTVEELFFGEGSRLTVL.

This clonotype was picked up a small number of times. The gene calls are TRBV5-1 and TRBJ2-1; TRBD2 agrees at 8 bases. Germline V CDR1 and CDR2: SGHRS, YFSETQ. J lost 7 bases, V lost 3 bases, and 12 bases had no gene match. The length of the CDR3 is 16 residues. CDR3 DNA sequence: TGCGCCAGCAGCTCCACCCCACTAGCGGAGACGAATGAGCAGTTCTTC. As protein: CASSSTPLAETNEQFF.

The CDR3 sequence: CASSLDRGRKGNSPLHF. CDR3 in DNA: TGCGCCAGCAGCTTGGACAGGGGGCGCAAGGGGAATTCACCCCTCCACTTT. V usage is TRBV5-1 and J usage is TRBJ1-6; 9 bases agree with TRBD1. V was clipped by 0 bases and J by 7 bases; unmatched bases: 8. Germline V lookup: CDR1 SGHRS, CDR2 YFSETQ. The CDR3 covers 17 residues.

This chain joins TRBV28 and TRBJ2-3, with 15 positions matching TRBD2. Germline assignment: CDR1 MDHEN and CDR2 SYDVKM. The trim removed 3 bases at V and 2 bases at J, leaving 6 bases unmatched. This CDR3 region has 18 residues. CDR3: CASSFQGLAGGPTDTQYF. The CDR3 DNA follows: TGTGCCAGCAGTTTCCAGGGACTAGCGGGAGGACCCACAGATACGCAGTATTTT.

About this clonotype itself: One end of the junction is discordant with germline, which a read error may explain. J is TRBJ2-5 and V is TRBV7-8, with D hard to call. CDR3 size: 16 residues. Germline CDR1 and CDR2: SGHVS and FQNEAQ. The CDR3 is CANSPLYGFYANEQYF. The CDR3, as DNA: TGTGCCAACAGCCCGTTGTACGGGTTTTACGCCAATGAGCAGTACTTC.

Many counts were recorded for this clonotype. The V and J genes are TRBV10-3 and TRBJ1-1, with D maybe TRBD1 (5 bases). V was pared by 4 bases and J by 0 bases, with 6 bases between. The germline V gene encodes CDR1 ENHRY and CDR2 SYGVKD. The CDR3 loop spans 13 amino acids. As DNA, the CDR3 is TGTGCCATCAGTGGGACAATGAACACTGAAGCTTTCTTT. Translating it yields CAISGTMNTEAFF.

A word on this clonotype: A much more abundant neighbour one base away suggests this may be a read error. The J gene is TRBJ2-1, the V gene TRBV5-1; possibly TRBD1 for D (5 bases). Looked up from germline, CDR1 is SGHRS and CDR2 is YFSETQ. The CDR3 has 15 amino acids. The chain's CDR3 is CACSPRGLSYNEQFF. The DNA for the CDR3 is TGCGCCTGCAGCCCTAGGGGCCTCTCCTACAATGAGCAGTTCTTC.

Only a few counts were recorded for this clonotype. This chain connects TRBV3-1 to TRBJ2-3; D gene uncertain. With 1 base removed from V and 6 bases from J, the gap between germline ends came to 11 bases. Germline CDR1 reads LGHDT; CDR2 reads YNNKEL (reference sequence). The CDR3 is made up of 14 amino acids. Here the CDR3 DNA reads TGTGCCAGCAGCCAAGGGACGATTTTGGATACGCAGTATTTT. It yields the protein CASSQGTILDTQYF.

Details on this clonotype: One junction end disagrees with the germline gene, perhaps due to a read error. The chain is built from TRBV12-3 or TRBV12-4 and TRBJ2-1, with no clear D. The length of the CDR3 is 12 residues. DNA of the CDR3: TGTGACAGCAGTCATTCCTACAATGAGCAGTTCTTC. Its translation: CDSSHSYNEQFF.

The gene calls are TRBV20-1 and TRBJ2-6; possible D gene TRBD2, 6 bases. Trimming shortened V by 6 bases and J by 0 bases, and 18 bases separated the two germline ends. Germline V gene data show CDR1 as DFQATT and CDR2 as SNEGSKA (reference sequence). The CDR3 extends over 17 amino acids. The DNA for the CDR3 is TGCAGTGCGCGGGGTCCCGAGCATCCCTCTGGGGCCAACGTCCTGACTTTC. Encoded protein: CSARGPEHPSGANVLTF.

This clonotype was seen a handful of times. The chain is built from TRBV12-3 or TRBV12-4 and TRBJ1-2, with TRBD1 matching over 9 bases. This CDR3 comprises 13 residues. V lost 7 bases and J lost 8; bases outside the gene matches: 8. CDR3 protein: CASTSNGQGGYTF. The CDR3 DNA is TGTGCCAGCACTTCTAACGGACAGGGGGGCTACACCTTC.

This chain uses TRBV12-3 or TRBV12-4 with TRBJ2-7, with 7 bases that match TRBD1. J was trimmed by 3 bases and V by 5 bases; bases with no gene match: 10. The CDR3 loop spans 15 amino acids. CDR3 sequence reads: CASSLRDSRSYEQYF. CDR3 nucleotide sequence: TGTGCCAGCAGTCTCCGGGACAGCCGCAGCTACGAGCAGTACTTC.

This clonotype was seen only a few times. Compared with germline, one end of the junction differs, possibly owing to a read error. V and J are TRBV24-1 and TRBJ2-3; 13 nucleotides agree with TRBD2. Germline values: CDR1 KGHDR, CDR2 SFDVKD. The CDR3 loop spans 19 amino acids. CDR3 nucleotide sequence: TGTGTCACCAGTGATGGGGGACTAGCGGGGCTCAGAGGGTCCGATACGCAGTATTTT. Translated: CVTSDGGLAGLRGSDTQYF.

This clonotype was observed a few times. This chain links TRBV20-1 with TRBJ2-5, with D possibly being TRBD2 (5 bases). V shed 3 bases and J shed 2 bases, with 13 bases lying between them. The CDR3 has 14 amino acids. Germline V CDR1 and CDR2: DFQATT, SNEGSKA (reference sequence). CDR3 in amino acids: CSASFSGLQETQYF. CDR3 DNA sequence: TGCAGTGCTAGTTTCTCCGGACTGCAAGAGACCCAGTACTTC.

The chain links TRBV27 to TRBJ2-1; perhaps TRBD1 as D (6 bases). The end of the DNA aligns better with TRBJ2-7, so the J call may be wrong. CDR1 is MNHEY and CDR2 is SMNVEV in the germline V gene (reference sequence). There are 16 residues in the CDR3. Written as DNA, the CDR3 is TGTGCCAGTTGGGACACTGGGGTAAGCTCCTACAATGAGCAGTACTTC. It yields the protein CASWDTGVSSYNEQYF.

This clonotype was counted at least ten times. The chain couples TRBV29-1 to TRBJ1-2, with 9 bases fitting TRBD1. CDR3 length equals 15 residues. V was pared by 3 bases and J by 2 bases, with 7 bases of the junction left unmatched. Germline CDR1 is SQVTM and CDR2 is ANQGSEA. In DNA, the CDR3 is TGCAGCGTTGACTGGACAGGGGTCGGCAACTATGGCTACACCTTC. This codes for CSVDWTGVGNYGYTF. The full variable domain, completed using reference TRBV29-1 and TRBJ1-2, is SAVISQKPSRDICQRGTSLTIQCQVDSQVTMMFWYRQQPGQSLTLIATANQGSEATYESGFVIDKFPISRPNLTFSTLTVSNMSPEDSSIYLCSVDWTGVGNYGYTFGSGTRLTVV.

This chain links TRBV11-2 with TRBJ1-2; D possibly corresponds to TRBD1 (5 bases). Germline CDR1 and CDR2: SGHAT and FQNNGV. Trimming removed 4 bases from V and 0 bases from J, with 12 bases in between. This CDR3 contains 15 residues. The CDR3: CASSSARGANYGYTF. The CDR3 DNA follows: TGTGCCAGCAGCTCAGCCCGGGGCGCTAACTATGGCTACACCTTC.

This clonotype has a handful of counts. The chain has TRBV29-1 and TRBJ1-5, with TRBD1 matching 7 bases. The germline gives CDR1 SQVTM, CDR2 ANQGSEA. With 7 bases clipped from V and 3 bases from J, the junction kept 6 bases outside the gene matches. The CDR3 extends over 13 amino acids. The CDR3 DNA reads TGCAGCGGGGGGGGACAGCTCAATCAGCCCCAGCATTTT. Translating gives CSGGGQLNQPQHF.